This T cell receptor beta chain was recovered during a study of T cell responses to AZD1222 COVID-19 vaccine. Data came from immunoSEQ multiplex PCR; TCRdb stores just in-frame clones and leaves some out. The repertoire holds about 49,000 clones, roughly 80% seen once, with around 20% in the top ten. V gave up 7 bases and J gave up 3 bases; unmatched junction bases: 4. The CDR3 contains 15 residues. CDR1 is LGHNA, CDR2 YNFKEQ, per germline. This chain connects TRBV4-2 to TRBJ2-3; 13 positions match TRBD2. The sample consisted of peripheral blood, taken on day 0 of MenACWY control vaccination. This TCR came from an adult in good health. CDR3 sequence (DNA): TGTGCCAGCACCGCACTAGCGGGGGGGACAGATACGCAGTATTTT. Protein product: CASTALAGGTDTQYF.